The T cell receptor (beta chain) described here comes from a study of T cells in Graves' hyperthyroidism and ophthalmopathy (dated by TCRdb to the late 2010s). In terms of the full investigation: Peripheral blood was collected at initial diagnosis, before any treatment. The paper describes TCR Vbeta CDR3 sequencing of 135 peripheral blood samples, made up of 43 ophthalmopathy patients, roughly 72 hyperthyroidism patients and roughly 17 progressor patients. In addition, the study compared T-cell repertoires in thyroid tissue and in blood from a handful of Graves' hyperthyroidism patients. An independent validation cohort of under 20 hyperthyroidism patients and about 15 patients who later progressed to ophthalmopathy tested prospective prediction of ophthalmopathy. After sampling, hyperthyroidism patients received methimazole starting at 30 mg daily, and ophthalmopathy patients received high-dose intravenous methylprednisolone. To identify distinguishing TCR V-J signatures, a discovery cohort of around 100 patients was used, comprising 43 with Graves' ophthalmopathy and around 60 with stable Graves' hyperthyroidism. The roughly 99 discovery patients were divided at random into training and test sets in a 7:3 ratio. Here is what the overall study found, with its caveats: Most expanded thyroid clonotypes (frequency above 0.001) were also found in blood, which suggests that blood repertoires may mirror thyroid immune responses. Sample size was not statistically predetermined, and blinding of investigators to group allocation was not performed. A model built on a 13 V-J signature distinguished ophthalmopathy from stable hyperthyroidism, reaching about 88% sensitivity and under 84% specificity in cross-validation and 80%/75% in testing. In validation, the model predicted progression to ophthalmopathy with just under 71% sensitivity and around 72% specificity, a median of about six months before onset.

Comment on this clonotype: Its antigen is not yet known. No qualities accompany the bases; no much larger clone lies one base away.

A patient counted as having stable Graves' hyperthyroidism if no progression to ophthalmopathy occurred over 18 months of follow-up. The hyperthyroidism patients were between 18 and 65 years old and newly diagnosed, with a disease duration of less than 2 months. The study excluded patients with uncontrolled infections, other autoimmune diseases, pregnancy or lactation. Diagnoses relied on clinical symptoms, serum thyroxine and TRAb, thyroid ultrasound and orbital computed tomography. Ficoll-Paque density gradient centrifugation was used to isolate PBMCs from about 9.4 ml of fresh peripheral blood. Total RNA was extracted with Trizol reagent, and quality was checked on an Agilent 2100 Bioanalyzer. Via the germline V gene, CDR1 is KGHSH and CDR2 LQKENI. The CDR3 numbers 13 residues from cysteine through phenylalanine. Solely the CDR3 DNA is kept, with 39 bases framed from the first base. Relative to germline, V is 0 bases shorter and J is 4 bases shorter, with 6 bases between their ends.

Amplification of TCR beta CDR3 regions was carried out from RNA transcripts. The first round of RT-PCR for the TCR CDR3 was performed with the HTBI primer set and the Qiagen OneStep RT-PCR kit. Libraries were constructed in a second round of multiplex PCR, after which size selection and purification were carried out. The libraries were sequenced on an Illumina HiSeq2000 using paired-end 100 bp reads. On the study's bioinformatics: Raw data were processed with SOAPnuke, discarding reads with adapters, uncalled bases, mean Phred below 15, or no exact constant-primer or identifier match. High-quality paired reads were merged using COPE v1.2.5, and each unique nucleotide sequence was defined as a clonotype. Clonotypes were aligned to IMGT TRBV, TRBD and TRBJ reference segments using MiTCR v1.1. Only V-J combinations with frequency above 0.0001, covering about 99% of repertoires, were analysed. The TCS score was defined as the ratio of F50 (clonal expansion) to E x V (chaos), calculated using BLOSUM62-based TCRdist between CDR3 peptides within each V-J. Welch's t-statistics and random forest reduced approximately 520 V-J features to roughly 13, which were used in a naive Bayes classifier (R e1071). TCRdb's own reprocessing of the public reads used fastp at Q25 and MiXCR and kept productive beta chains. Entries are consolidated by CDR3 protein sequence, retaining the most common genes and DNA. These V and J calls derive from TCRdb rather than the authors' analysis. For this sample the table gives a few hundred thousand distinct CDR3 sequences, of which 15% to 19% were detected only once. The ten largest make up roughly 8% of the sample.

The rearranged chain carries TRBV18 and TRBJ1-1, with the D gene too uncertain to name. The sequence came from a woman younger than 35 with Graves' hyperthyroidism. The sample comprised blood. The bases are TGTGCCAGCTCACCACCGGCAGGCACTGAAGCTTTCTTT. Its translation reads: CASSPPAGTEAFF.